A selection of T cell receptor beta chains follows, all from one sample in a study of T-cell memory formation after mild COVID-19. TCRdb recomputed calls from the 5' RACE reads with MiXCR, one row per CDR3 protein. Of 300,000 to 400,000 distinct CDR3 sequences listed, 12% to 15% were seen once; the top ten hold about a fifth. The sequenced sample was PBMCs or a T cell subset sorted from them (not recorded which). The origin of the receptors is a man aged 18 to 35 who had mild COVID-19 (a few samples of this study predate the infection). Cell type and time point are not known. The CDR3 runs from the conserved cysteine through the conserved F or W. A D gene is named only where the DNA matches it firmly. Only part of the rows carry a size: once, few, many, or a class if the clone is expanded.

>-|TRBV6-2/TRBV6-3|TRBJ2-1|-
CASSFERVRQFF
TGTGCCAGCAGTTTCGAGCGGGTGAGGCAGTTCTTC
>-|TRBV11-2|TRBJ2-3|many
CASSLSGLSTDTQYF
TGTGCCAGCAGCTTGAGCGGGCTAAGCACAGATACGCAGTATTTT
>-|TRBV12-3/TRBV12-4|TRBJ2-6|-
CASSPQKSGANVLTF
TGTGCCAGCAGTCCACAGAAATCTGGGGCCAACGTCCTGACTTTC
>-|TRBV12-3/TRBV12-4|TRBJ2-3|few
CASSSTGIRGDTQYF
TGTGCCAGCAGTTCCACAGGGATTCGGGGGGATACGCAGTATTTT
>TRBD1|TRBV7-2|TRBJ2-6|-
CASSLVGDRAGWGANVLTF
TGTGCCAGCAGCTTAGTAGGGGACAGGGCCGGCTGGGGGGCCAACGTCCTGACTTTC
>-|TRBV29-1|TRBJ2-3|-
CSADRSNTQYF
TGCAGCGCCGACCGAAGCAATACGCAGTATTTT
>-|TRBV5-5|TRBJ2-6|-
CASSWGPGAGANVLTF
TGTGCCAGCAGCTGGGGCCCAGGGGCTGGGGCCAACGTCCTGACTTTC
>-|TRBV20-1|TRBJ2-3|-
CSAATRASDGPIPDTQYF
TGCAGTGCCGCGACCCGGGCCTCGGACGGCCCCATTCCAGATACGCAGTATTTT
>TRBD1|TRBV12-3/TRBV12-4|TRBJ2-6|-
CASRGGQGLGLPGANVLTF
TGTGCCAGCAGGGGAGGACAGGGCTTAGGACTCCCCGGGGCCAACGTCCTGACTTTC
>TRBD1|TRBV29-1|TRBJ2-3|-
CSVVLGQKGDTQYF
TGCAGCGTTGTTTTGGGACAGAAGGGAGATACGCAGTATTTT
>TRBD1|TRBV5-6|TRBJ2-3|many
CASRTGETDTQYF
TGTGCCAGCAGAACAGGGGAAACAGATACGCAGTATTTT
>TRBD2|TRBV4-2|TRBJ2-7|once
CASSQGAGGPSYEQYF
TGTGCCAGCAGCCAGGGAGCGGGGGGACCCTCCTACGAGCAGTACTTC
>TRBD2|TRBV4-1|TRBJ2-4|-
CASSQGLAGGLAKNIQYF
TGCGCCAGCAGCCAGGGACTAGCGGGGGGTCTAGCCAAAAACATTCAGTACTTC
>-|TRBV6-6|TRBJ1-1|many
CASSYRRQAGTAFF
TGTGCCAGCAGTTATCGTCGGCAGGCGGGTACAGCTTTCTTT
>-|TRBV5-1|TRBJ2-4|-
CASQAGGDIQYF
TGCGCCAGCCAGGCGGGTGGGGACATTCAGTACTTC
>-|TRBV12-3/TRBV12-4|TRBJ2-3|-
CASSTRTGGGDTQYF
TGTGCCAGCAGCACACGGACCGGAGGCGGAGATACGCAGTATTTT
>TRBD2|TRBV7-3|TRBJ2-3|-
CASSSQAGSRDTQYF
TGTGCCAGCAGCTCTCAAGCGGGGTCGAGGGATACGCAGTATTTT
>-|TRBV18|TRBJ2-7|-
CASSPQQNHHEQYF
TGTGCCAGCTCACCTCAGCAAAACCACCACGAGCAGTACTTC
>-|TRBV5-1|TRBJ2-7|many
CASSLSGIQYEQYF
TGCGCCAGCAGCTTATCGGGAATTCAATACGAGCAGTACTTC
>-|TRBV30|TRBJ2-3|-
CAWSATTSGTDTQYF
TGTGCCTGGAGTGCGACGACTAGTGGCACAGATACGCAGTATTTT
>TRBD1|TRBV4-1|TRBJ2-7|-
CASSLDMGQGAYEQYF
TGCGCCAGCAGCCTTGACATGGGACAGGGCGCTTACGAGCAGTACTTC
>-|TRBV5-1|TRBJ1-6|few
CASRNNSPLHF
TGCGCCAGCCGGAATAATTCACCCCTCCACTTT
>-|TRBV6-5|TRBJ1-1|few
CASSYEGMNTEAFF
TGTGCCAGCAGTTACGAGGGAATGAACACTGAAGCTTTCTTT
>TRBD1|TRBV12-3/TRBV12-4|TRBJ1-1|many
CASSFPKPGTVNTEAFF
TGTGCCAGCAGTTTTCCGAAACCCGGGACAGTGAACACTGAAGCTTTCTTT
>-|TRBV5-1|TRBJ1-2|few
CASRYSLGDGYTF
TGCGCCAGCAGATACTCCCTTGGGGATGGCTACACCTTC
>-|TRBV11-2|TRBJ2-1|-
CASSPTLGLSNEQFF
TGTGCCAGCAGCCCTACCCTAGGGCTCAGCAATGAGCAGTTCTTC
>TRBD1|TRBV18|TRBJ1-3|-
CASSPGQGARGNTIYF
TGTGCCAGCTCACCAGGACAGGGGGCGCGTGGAAACACCATATATTTT
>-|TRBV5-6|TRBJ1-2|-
CASRYGTSYGYTF
TGTGCCAGCAGATACGGGACGTCCTATGGCTACACCTTC
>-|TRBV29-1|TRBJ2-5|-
CSVEVVGAGETQYF
TGCAGCGTTGAAGTGGTGGGGGCTGGGGAGACCCAGTACTTC
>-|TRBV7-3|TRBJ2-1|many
CASSFLFNEQFF
TGTGCCAGCAGCTTTCTTTTCAATGAGCAGTTCTTC
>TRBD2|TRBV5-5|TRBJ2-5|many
CASSLEVAGGRETQYF
TGTGCCAGCAGCTTGGAAGTAGCGGGGGGGCGCGAGACCCAGTACTTC
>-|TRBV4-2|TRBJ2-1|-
CASSQEGPGGFTEQFF
TGTGCCAGCAGCCAAGAAGGTCCGGGGGGCTTTACTGAGCAGTTCTTC
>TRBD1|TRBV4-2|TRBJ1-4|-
CASSQVPGTGSEKLFF
TGTGCCAGCAGCCAAGTTCCCGGGACAGGGTCTGAAAAACTGTTTTTT